These 8 T cell receptor beta chains were sequenced from one sample in a study of T cell responses to AZD1222 COVID-19 vaccine. Sequencing used immunoSEQ multiplex PCR; TCRdb keeps in-frame clones, though not all of them. Of 150,000 to 200,000 clones in the sample, approximately 92% were seen once. Specimen: peripheral blood, collected on day 0 of AZD1222 vaccination. The receptors stem from an adult in good health.

V usage is TRBV12-3 or TRBV12-4 and J usage is TRBJ1-2; D is unclear. V lost 5 bases and J lost 4, with 8 bases in between. There are 12 residues in the CDR3. This CDR3 is CASSQVGYGYTF. The CDR3 bases are TGTGCCAGCAGTCAAGTTGGCTATGGCTACACCTTC.

This clone was recorded once. This sequence joins TRBV28 and TRBJ2-5, with TRBD2 matching 12 bases. CDR3 length equals 15 residues. Trimming cost V 5 bases and J 7 bases; bases outside gene matches: 8. Germline V gives CDR1 MDHEN, CDR2 SYDVKM. Here the CDR3 DNA reads TGTGCCAGCAGTGACCTAGCGGGGGGGTTTGGGACCCAGTACTTC. The encoded protein is CASSDLAGGFGTQYF.

This clone occurred once. The gene calls are TRBV4-2 and TRBJ2-4; TRBD1 matches at 7 bases. The CDR3 runs to 18 residues. After removal of 1 base from V and 0 bases from J, the junction contained 9 bases not matched to a gene. Germline CDR1 and CDR2: LGHNA and YNFKEQ. CDR3 coding DNA: TGTGCCAGCAGCCAAGGACAGGGAGATAACGTAGCCAAAAACATTCAGTACTTC. Amino acids: CASSQGQGDNVAKNIQYF.

The chain uses TRBV18 and TRBJ2-7; 7 bases line up with TRBD1. This CDR3 comprises 12 residues. The junction had 2 bases not matched to a gene; V was cut back by 3 bases and J by 6 bases. Germline V CDR1 and CDR2: KGHSH, LQKENI. This CDR3 reads CASSPRQGEQYF. CDR3 DNA: TGTGCCAGCTCACCCCGACAGGGCGAGCAGTACTTC.

The V call is TRBV5-1, the J call TRBJ1-1, with D perhaps matching TRBD1 (5 bases). The V gene lost 2 bases and the J gene lost 6 bases, with 14 bases spanning the gap. The CDR3 runs to 14 residues. Germline V lookup: CDR1 SGHRS, CDR2 YFSETQ. The CDR3 bases are TGCGCCAGCAGCTTACTCCTTGGGGGAGCTGAAGCTTTCTTT. Translated, it gives CASSLLLGGAEAFF.

V and J are TRBV7-2 and TRBJ1-1; D possibly corresponds to TRBD1 (5 bases). V shed 4 bases and J shed 0 bases, with 24 bases lying between them. CDR3 length: 19 amino acids. Per germline, CDR1 SGHTA and CDR2 FQGNSA. The CDR3 coding sequence is TGTGCCAGCAGCTGGAGACCATTTCAAGCAGGGAACATGAACACTGAAGCTTTCTTT. It translates to CASSWRPFQAGNMNTEAFF.

This clone appeared a single time. J is TRBJ2-2 and V is TRBV9; D perhaps matches TRBD2 (5 bases). The CDR3 loop spans 16 amino acids. Germline CDR1 is SGDLS and CDR2 is YYNGEE. Trimming left V 0 bases short and J 6 bases short, with 15 bases between. In DNA, the CDR3 is TGTGCCAGCAGCGTAGCTACGACTACGGAGTCCGGGGAGCTGTTTTTT. Amino acid sequence: CASSVATTTESGELFF.

The V call is TRBV7-2, the J call TRBJ1-1, with D possibly being TRBD1 (6 bases). V lost 5 bases and J 1 base, leaving 14 bases between the germline ends. Germline lookup yields CDR1 SGHTA and CDR2 FQGNSA. The CDR3 runs 15 residues. Written as DNA, the CDR3 is TGTGCCAGCAGCCTTCAGTCGGGGGCGAACACTGAAGCTTTCTTT. Translated, it gives CASSLQSGANTEAFF.